The 13 T cell receptor beta chains given below trace back to one sample, sequenced in a study of T cells in tuberculosis (dated by TCRdb to 2016 to 2019). Receptors were amplified or captured by the immunoSEQ multiplex PCR assay. TCRdb limited this immuneACCESS table to in-frame rearrangements with V and J called. A share of clones is missing; checked studies link under half to unresolved V genes, and the rest is unexplained. Present in this sample are approximately 31,000 clones, roughly 95% of which were seen just once. Of the sample, 2% to 3% is held by the ten largest clones. The sample was PBMCs. These TCRs come from a donor under 30 with latent tuberculosis or without tuberculosis infection.

The chain has TRBV18 and TRBJ2-3; possibly TRBD2 for D (6 bases). Germline values: CDR1 KGHSH, CDR2 LQKENI. Trimming removed 1 base at V and 2 bases at J, with 13 bases between. This CDR3 has 16 residues. The CDR3 is CASSPRDLQYTDTQYF. The CDR3 DNA reads TGTGCCAGCTCACCACGGGACTTACAGTACACAGATACGCAGTATTTT.

The CDR3 here is CASSRAGIGETQYF. The CDR3 DNA sequence: TGCGCCAGCAGCCGGGCGGGTATTGGGGAGACCCAGTACTTC. V and J are TRBV4-3 and TRBJ2-5; possibly TRBD2 for D (5 bases). V lost 4 bases and J lost 5, with 14 bases in between. Germline V gene lookup returns CDR1 LGHNA and CDR2 YSLEER. The CDR3 is 14 amino acids.

The chain links TRBV9 to TRBJ2-3; D possibly corresponds to TRBD2 (5 bases). Trimming cost V 0 bases and J 6 bases, with 14 bases left between them. The CDR3 loop spans 15 amino acids. Germline V gives CDR1 SGDLS, CDR2 YYNGEE. This CDR3 reads CASSVALRASDTQYF. Here the CDR3 DNA reads TGTGCCAGCAGCGTAGCTTTGCGGGCTAGCGATACGCAGTATTTT.

The chain uses TRBV7-9 and TRBJ1-2; D gene ambiguous. This CDR3 region has 14 residues. Germline CDR1 reads SEHNR; CDR2 reads FQNEAQ (reference sequence). V was shortened by 4 bases and J by 2 bases, with 11 bases between the two germline ends. CDR3 DNA: TGTGCCAGCAGCTCAAGTAGGGAGAACTATGGCTACACCTTC. Its translation is CASSSSRENYGYTF.

The chain recombines TRBV5-4 with TRBJ2-7, with D hard to call. Trimming stripped 5 bases from V and 5 bases from J, with 11 bases between. The CDR3 totals 12 residues. Germline V lookup: CDR1 SGHNT, CDR2 YYREEE (reference sequence). The CDR3 bases are TGTGCCAGCAGTTCCGTCCCGGACGAGCAGTACTTC. It is translated as CASSSVPDEQYF.

The V gene is TRBV21-1, the J gene TRBJ2-7; the D segment call TRBD1 is taken from the table without a DNA check. TRBV21-1 is shown as a pseudogene. This CDR3 comprises 13 residues. The CDR3 spells CARVDRGLGEQYF. In DNA, the CDR3 is TGTGCCAGAGTGGACAGGGGACTGGGCGAGCAGTACTTC.

This chain links TRBV7-9 with TRBJ2-3, with D possibly TRBD2 on 5 matching bases. V was trimmed by 5 bases and J by 4 bases, leaving 13 bases between them. The length of the CDR3 is 14 residues. The germline V gene has CDR1 SEHNR and CDR2 FQNEAQ (reference sequence). The CDR3 bases are TGTGCCAGCAGCGCAGCCTCACTAGCAGATACGCAGTATTTT. It specifies CASSAASLADTQYF.

The genes are TRBV4-1 and TRBJ2-2, with 9 bases aligning to TRBD1. This CDR3 is 16 amino acids long. J lost 6 bases, V lost 2 bases, and 7 bases had no gene match. The germline gives CDR1 MGHRA, CDR2 YSYEKL. CDR3 amino acids: CASSQLFGQGPGELFF. The CDR3 DNA follows: TGCGCCAGCAGCCAACTTTTTGGACAGGGGCCCGGGGAGCTGTTTTTT.

V usage is TRBV18 and J usage is TRBJ2-7; weak D call: TRBD2 (5 bases). CDR1 and CDR2 from the germline V gene are KGHSH and LQKENI. Trimming took 0 bases from V and 2 from J, leaving 11 bases between them. This CDR3 spans 15 amino acids. The CDR3 DNA reads as TGTGCCAGCTCACCACCGGGTAGCGCGGCCTACGAGCAGTACTTC. Protein sequence: CASSPPGSAAYEQYF.

The gene calls are TRBV5-4 and TRBJ2-5; 9 bases fit TRBD2. Germline CDR1 and CDR2: SGHNT and YYREEE (reference sequence). This CDR3 is built from 15 residues. Trimming removed 5 bases from V and 2 bases from J; junction bases left unmatched: 7. DNA of the CDR3: TGTGCCAGCAGGAGTGGCGGGAGGGGGCAAGAGACCCAGTACTTC. This translates into CASRSGGRGQETQYF. Full variable domain (outside the CDR3, taken from reference TRBV5-4 and TRBJ2-5): ETGVTQSPTHLIKTRGQQVTLRCSSQSGHNTVSWYQQALGQGPQFIFQYYREEENGRGNFPPRFSGLQFPNYSSELNVNALELDDSALYLCASRSGGRGQETQYFGPGTRLLVL.

The chain links TRBV18 to TRBJ2-2, with TRBD2 identical over 7 bases. Germline V gene data show CDR1 as KGHSH and CDR2 as LQKENI. The trim removed 0 bases at V and 3 bases at J, leaving 4 bases unmatched. This CDR3 comprises 16 residues. The CDR3 nucleotides are TGTGCCAGCTCACCACCGGGCGGGAGTTACACCGGGGAGCTGTTTTTT. Protein sequence: CASSPPGGSYTGELFF.

The chain has TRBV9 and TRBJ1-2, with a weak D call TRBD1 (5 bases). Trimming stripped 3 bases from V and 5 bases from J, with 8 bases between. Germline lookup yields CDR1 SGDLS and CDR2 YYNGEE. The CDR3 is 12 residues long. Here the CDR3 DNA reads TGTGCCAGCAGCGGCGACAGTTATGGCTACACCTTC. Residues: CASSGDSYGYTF.

The V and J genes are TRBV4-3 and TRBJ2-2, with 14 bases fitting TRBD2. Trimming took 1 base from V and 8 from J; bases not matched to a gene: 9. CDR3 length: 18 residues. Germline V lookup: CDR1 LGHNA, CDR2 YSLEER. The CDR3 reads CASSQATGLAGARGELFF. In nucleotides, the CDR3 is TGCGCCAGCAGCCAAGCGACGGGACTAGCGGGGGCGAGGGGGGAGCTGTTTTTT.